The clone carrying this T cell receptor beta chain was picked up many times. TCR beta CDR3 regions were amplified from RNA. Carried out on the TCR CDR3, a first-round RT-PCR used the HTBI primer set. MiXCR, run by TCRdb on the multiplex PCR reads, gives a single entry per CDR3 protein. The sample includes 640,000 or so distinct CDR3 sequences, around 14% of them seen just once. The data belong to a study of T cells in Graves' hyperthyroidism and ophthalmopathy. Germline V gene lookup returns CDR1 PRHDT and CDR2 FYEKMQ (reference sequence). The CDR3 has 16 residues. The V end lost 1 base, the J end lost 3 bases, and 13 bases lay between the germline ends.

This TCR was sampled from a woman under 30 with Graves' ophthalmopathy. The chain couples TRBV13 to TRBJ1-5; tentative D call: TRBD1 (5 bases). The sample consisted of blood. The CDR3 DNA is TGTGCCAGCAGCTTAGCGTCGGGGCCCGCCAATCAGCCCCAGCATTTT. This gives the protein CASSLASGPANQPQHF.